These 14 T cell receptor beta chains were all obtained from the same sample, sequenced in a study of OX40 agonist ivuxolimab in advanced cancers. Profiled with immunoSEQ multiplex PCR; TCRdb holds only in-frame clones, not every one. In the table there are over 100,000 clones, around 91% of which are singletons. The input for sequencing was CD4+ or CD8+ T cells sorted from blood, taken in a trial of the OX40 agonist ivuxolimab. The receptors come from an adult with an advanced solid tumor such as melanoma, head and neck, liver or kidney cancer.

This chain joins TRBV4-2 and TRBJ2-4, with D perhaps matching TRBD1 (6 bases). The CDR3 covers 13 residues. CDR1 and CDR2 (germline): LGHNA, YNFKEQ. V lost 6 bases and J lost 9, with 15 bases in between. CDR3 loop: CASSETVGAIQYF. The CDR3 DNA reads TGTGCCAGCAGTGAGACGGTGGGGGCCATTCAGTACTTC.

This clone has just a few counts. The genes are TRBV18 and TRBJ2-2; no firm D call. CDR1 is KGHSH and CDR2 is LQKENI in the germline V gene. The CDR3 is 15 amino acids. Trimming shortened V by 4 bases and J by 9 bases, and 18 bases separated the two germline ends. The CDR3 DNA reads TGTGCCAGCTCACTAGACTCGACGGTCAGCTGGGAGCTGTTTTTT. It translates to CASSLDSTVSWELFF.

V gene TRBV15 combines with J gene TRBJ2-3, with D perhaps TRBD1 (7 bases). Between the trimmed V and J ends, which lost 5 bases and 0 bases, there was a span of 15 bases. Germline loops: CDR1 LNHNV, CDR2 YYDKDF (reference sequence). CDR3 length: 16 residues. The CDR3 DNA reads TGTGCCACCAGCCCCGGAGGGACAGCTAGCACAGATACGCAGTATTTT. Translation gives CATSPGGTASTDTQYF.

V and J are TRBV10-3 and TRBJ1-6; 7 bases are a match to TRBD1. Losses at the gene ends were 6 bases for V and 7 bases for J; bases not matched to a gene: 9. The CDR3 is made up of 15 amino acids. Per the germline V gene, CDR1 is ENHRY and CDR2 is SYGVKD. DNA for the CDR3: TGTGCCATCAGCGCTACCGGGACAGACAATTCACCCCTCCACTTT. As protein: CAISATGTDNSPLHF.

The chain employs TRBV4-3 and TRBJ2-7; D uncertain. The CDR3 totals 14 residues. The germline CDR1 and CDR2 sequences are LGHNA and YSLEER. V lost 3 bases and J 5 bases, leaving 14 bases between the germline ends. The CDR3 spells CASSQVGKGNEQYF. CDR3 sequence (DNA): TGCGCCAGCAGCCAGGTAGGAAAGGGCAACGAGCAGTACTTC.

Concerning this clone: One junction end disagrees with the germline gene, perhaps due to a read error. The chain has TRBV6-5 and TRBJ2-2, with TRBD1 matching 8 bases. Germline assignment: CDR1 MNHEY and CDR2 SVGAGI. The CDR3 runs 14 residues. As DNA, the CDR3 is TGTGCCAGCAGTATGCCGGACAGGGCGAAGGATCCTGTTTTT. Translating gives CASSMPDRAKDPVF.

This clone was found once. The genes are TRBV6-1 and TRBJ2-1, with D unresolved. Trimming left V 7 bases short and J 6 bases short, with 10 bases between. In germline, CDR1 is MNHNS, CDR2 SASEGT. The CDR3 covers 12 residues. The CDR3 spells CASISDINEQFF. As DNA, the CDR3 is TGTGCCAGCATCAGTGATATCAATGAGCAGTTCTTC.

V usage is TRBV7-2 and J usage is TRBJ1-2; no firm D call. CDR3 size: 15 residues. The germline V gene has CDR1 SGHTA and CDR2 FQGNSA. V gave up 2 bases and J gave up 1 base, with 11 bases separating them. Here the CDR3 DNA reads TGTGCCAGCAGCTTAAACACAGTCGTTAACTATGGCTACACCTTC. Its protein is CASSLNTVVNYGYTF.

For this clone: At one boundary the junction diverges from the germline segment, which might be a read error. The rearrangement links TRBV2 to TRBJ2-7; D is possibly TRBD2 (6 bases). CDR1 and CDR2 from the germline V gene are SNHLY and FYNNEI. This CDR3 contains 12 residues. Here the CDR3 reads CASSEGGTLGCF. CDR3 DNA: TGTGCCAGCAGTGAAGGTGGGACTCTAGGGTGCTTC.

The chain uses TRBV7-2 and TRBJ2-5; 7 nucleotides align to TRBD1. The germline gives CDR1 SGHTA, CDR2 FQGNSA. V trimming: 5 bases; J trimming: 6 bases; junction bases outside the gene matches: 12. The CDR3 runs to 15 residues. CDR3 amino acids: CASSRATGPAKTQYF. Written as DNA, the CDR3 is TGTGCCAGCAGCCGTGCGACAGGGCCTGCCAAGACCCAGTACTTC.

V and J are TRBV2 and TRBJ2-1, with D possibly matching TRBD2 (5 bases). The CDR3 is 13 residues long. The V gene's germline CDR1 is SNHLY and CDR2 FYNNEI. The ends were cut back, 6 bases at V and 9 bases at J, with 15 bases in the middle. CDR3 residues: CASRSSWLGEQFF. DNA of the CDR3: TGTGCCAGCAGGTCTAGCTGGTTAGGTGAGCAGTTCTTC.

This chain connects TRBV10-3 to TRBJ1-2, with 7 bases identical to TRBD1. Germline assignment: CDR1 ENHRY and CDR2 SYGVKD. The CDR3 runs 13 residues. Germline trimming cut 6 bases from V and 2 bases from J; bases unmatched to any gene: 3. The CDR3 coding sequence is TGTGCCATCAGCCAACAGGGGAACTATGGCTACACCTTC. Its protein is CAISQQGNYGYTF.

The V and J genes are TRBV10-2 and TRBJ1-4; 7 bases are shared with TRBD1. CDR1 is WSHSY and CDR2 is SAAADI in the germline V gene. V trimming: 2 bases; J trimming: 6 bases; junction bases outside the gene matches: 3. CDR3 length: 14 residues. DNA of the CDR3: TGCGCCAGCAGTGAGCTCAGGGGGGATGAAAAACTGTTTTTT. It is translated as CASSELRGDEKLFF.

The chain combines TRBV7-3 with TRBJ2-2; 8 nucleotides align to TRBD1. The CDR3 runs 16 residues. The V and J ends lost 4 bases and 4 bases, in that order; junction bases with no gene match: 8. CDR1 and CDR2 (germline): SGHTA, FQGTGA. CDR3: CASSSSGGGGTGELFF. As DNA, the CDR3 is TGTGCCAGCAGCTCTTCAGGGGGCGGCGGCACCGGGGAGCTGTTTTTT. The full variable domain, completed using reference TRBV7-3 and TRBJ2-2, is GAGVSQTPSNKVTEKGKYVELRCDPISGHTALYWYRQSLGQGPEFLIYFQGTGAADDSGLPNDRFFAVRPEGSVSTLKIQRTERGDSAVYLCASSSSGGGGTGELFFGEGSRLTVL.